This TCR beta chain was recorded in a study of blood T cell repertoires in COVID-19. Study context: Acute and convalescent COVID-19 specimens originated in the United States, Italy and Spain.

V shed 6 bases, J shed 6 bases, and the junction held 13 bases outside the gene matches. The CDR3 contains 15 residues. CDR1 and CDR2 (germline): MNHEY, SVGAGI. Profiling relied on immunoSEQ multiplex PCR, and the TCRdb table lists in-frame clones only, not all of them. The sample includes tens of thousands of clones, 83% seen only once; the top ten take under 7.5%. Source material: peripheral blood. This receptor was identified in a man aged 30 to 39 with COVID-19, enrolled during active disease. The J gene is TRBJ2-7, the V gene TRBV6-5; 8 bases are shared with TRBD2. The CDR3 DNA sequence: TGTGCCAGCAGACCACGGGAGGGATCTGGTGGCGAGCAGTACTTC. Translating gives CASRPREGSGGEQYF.